This T cell receptor beta chain was recovered during a study of T cell responses to AZD1222 COVID-19 vaccine. Points from the study as a whole: None of the repertoires were sampled until the peak T cell response had passed. It should be noted that donors were predominantly white British and more often female, and clonal diversity was possibly underestimated. Unmutated variant regions reportedly attract nearly half of all spike-specific TCRs.

Note on this clone: The antigen is undetermined.

Clones were read by immunoSEQ multiplex PCR, and TCRdb kept only the in-frame ones, dropping some. This sample has about 140,000 clones; roughly nine tenths occur once, and the top ten carry approximately 4%. The CDR3 sequence is 16 residues long. Germline trimming cut 5 bases from V and 1 base from J; bases unmatched to any gene: 6. Germline CDR1 is ENHRY and CDR2 is SYGVKD. Sequences were derived from peripheral blood, sampled 28 days after the second AZD1222 dose. This receptor was obtained from an adult who received the AZD1222 COVID-19 vaccine. This sequence joins TRBV10-3 and TRBJ2-1; 9 bases agree with TRBD1. The CDR3 DNA sequence: TGTGCCATCAGTTACGACAGGGGGAAGTCCTACAATGAGCAGTTCTTC. Its translation is CAISYDRGKSYNEQFF.